These 18 T cell receptor beta chains were all obtained from the same sample, sequenced in a study of shared clonotypes between healthy human individuals. TCRdb's table, derived via immunoSEQ multiplex PCR, lists solely in-frame clones and lacks some. The data contain millions of clones, 90% to 95% of them singletons. Sequenced sample: naive CD4+ T cells sorted from blood. Indicated subset: CD45RA+ positively selected. The receptors were gathered from a man younger than 30 in good health.

A remark on this clone: This CDR3 is also generated by other DNA sequences in the sample. The V gene is TRBV6-1, the J gene TRBJ1-3; D gene ambiguous. There are 14 residues in the CDR3. V gave up 4 bases and J gave up 0 bases, with 7 bases separating them. Germline V gene lookup returns CDR1 MNHNS and CDR2 SASEGT. The CDR3 region is CASSAGSSGNTIYF. The CDR3 bases are TGTGCCAGCAGTGCTGGGAGCTCTGGAAACACCATATATTTT.

The CDR3 here is CASSGTASFHNEQFF. CDR3 coding DNA: TGTGCCAGCAGTGGGACAGCTAGCTTCCACAATGAGCAGTTCTTC. The V call is TRBV6-1, the J call TRBJ2-1, with TRBD1 as a possible D gene (6 bases). Germline-derived CDR1 and CDR2 are MNHNS and SASEGT. This CDR3 has 15 residues. V was trimmed by 4 bases and J by 5 bases, leaving 15 bases between them.

Of note for this clone: Within the sample, other DNA sequences also encode this same CDR3. This chain links TRBV5-4 with TRBJ1-5; D not certain. The CDR3 spans 12 residues. V shed 1 base and J shed 7 bases, with 6 bases lying between them. Germline V CDR1 and CDR2: SGHNT, YYREEE (reference sequence). The CDR3 DNA follows: TGTGCCAGCAGCTTGCCCGGACAGCCCCAGCATTTT. Amino acids: CASSLPGQPQHF.

As regards this clone: Other DNA sequences in this sample translate to the same CDR3. V gene TRBV5-1 combines with J gene TRBJ2-1, with 7 bases identical to TRBD2. With 0 bases clipped from V and 0 bases from J, the junction kept 3 bases outside the gene matches. CDR3 size: 16 residues. CDR1 is SGHRS, CDR2 YFSETQ, per germline. CDR3: CASSLGGTTSYNEQFF. The CDR3 DNA is TGCGCCAGCAGCTTGGGCGGGACTACCTCCTACAATGAGCAGTTCTTC.

The chain uses TRBV30 and TRBJ1-4; 10 nucleotides align to TRBD1. Germline CDR1 GTSNPN, CDR2 SVGIG (reference sequence). The CDR3 is 14 residues long. J gave up 5 bases and V 5 bases, and 5 bases lay outside the gene matches. CDR3 coding DNA: TGTGCCTGGGGGGACAGGGGTTTGAATGAAAAACTGTTTTTT. Its protein is CAWGDRGLNEKLFF. Full variable domain (remainder filled in from reference TRBV30 and TRBJ1-4): SQTIHQWPATLVQPVGSPLSLECTVEGTSNPNLYWYRQAAGRGLQLLFYSVGIGQISSEVPQNLSASRPQDRQFILSSKKLLLSDSGFYLCAWGDRGLNEKLFFGSGTQLSVL.

The chain carries TRBV11-3 and TRBJ2-1; no definite D call. CDR1 and CDR2 (germline): SGHNT, YENEEA. The V end was cut by 5 bases, the J end by 4 bases, with 9 bases between. The CDR3 loop spans 13 amino acids. CDR3 bases: TGTGCCAGCAGCCCTTCCCCTTACAATGAGCAGTTCTTC. This encodes CASSPSPYNEQFF.

V gene TRBV5-5 combines with J gene TRBJ2-7; 9 nucleotides match TRBD2. The CDR3 contains 13 residues. V lost 7 bases, J lost 3 bases, and 5 bases stayed unmatched. Per germline, CDR1 SGHKS and CDR2 YYEKEE (reference sequence). The CDR3 DNA follows: TGTGCCAGCCGACTTAGCGGGAGCTACGAGCAGTACTTC. Its translation: CASRLSGSYEQYF.

V usage is TRBV5-1 and J usage is TRBJ2-7; a weak D match, TRBD1 (6 bases). The CDR3 is 13 amino acids. Trimming pared 0 bases from V and 7 bases from J, leaving 11 bases between. CDR1 is SGHRS, CDR2 YFSETQ, per germline. CDR3: CASSLGTESEQYF. In DNA form, the CDR3 reads TGCGCCAGCAGCTTGGGGACAGAGTCAGAGCAGTACTTC.

This clone was found once. The chain joins TRBV11-2 to TRBJ2-1; 12 nucleotides agree with TRBD2. Germline loops: CDR1 SGHAT, CDR2 FQNNGV. The junction had 9 bases not matched to a gene; V was cut back by 3 bases and J by 9 bases. The CDR3 extends over 16 amino acids. CDR3 sequence: CASSLGRLAGDVEQFF. The CDR3, as DNA: TGTGCCAGCAGCTTGGGGAGACTAGCGGGAGATGTTGAGCAGTTCTTC.

This rearrangement joins TRBV7-9 to TRBJ2-7, with 12 bases that match TRBD2. The J segment lost 2 bases and the V segment lost 5 bases, leaving 13 bases of the junction unmatched. The CDR3 has 18 amino acids. CDR1 is SEHNR, CDR2 FQNEAQ, per germline (reference sequence). This CDR3 is CASSRGELAGGFTYEQYF. The CDR3 DNA is TGTGCCAGCAGCCGGGGCGAACTAGCGGGAGGATTTACCTACGAGCAGTACTTC.

The gene calls are TRBV6-1 and TRBJ2-7, with TRBD1 identical over 10 bases. The CDR3 sequence is 14 residues long. Germline CDR1 MNHNS, CDR2 SASEGT. Trimming cost V 4 bases and J 5 bases; bases outside gene matches: 5. The CDR3 region has the DNA TGTGCCAGCAGTGTTTGGACAGGGGGAGACGAGCAGTACTTC. Translated: CASSVWTGGDEQYF.

The J gene is TRBJ1-5, the V gene TRBV6-6; unclear D gene. The CDR3 is 13 residues long. Trimming took off 5 bases at V and 5 bases at J, with 10 bases between the two ends. Germline CDR1 reads MNHNY; CDR2 reads SVGAGI (reference sequence). For the CDR3, the DNA is TGTGCCAGCAGTGCAAGTAAAGATCAGCCCCAGCATTTT. Protein: CASSASKDQPQHF.

The chain is built from TRBV5-4 and TRBJ2-1; D unclear. Trimming pared 3 bases from V and 2 bases from J, leaving 9 bases between. This CDR3 has 14 residues. In germline, CDR1 is SGHNT, CDR2 YYREEE (reference sequence). This CDR3 reads CASSSYNPYNEQFF. The CDR3 DNA reads TGTGCCAGCAGCTCGTATAACCCCTACAATGAGCAGTTCTTC. The whole variable domain, filled in from reference TRBV5-4 and TRBJ2-1, reads ETGVTQSPTHLIKTRGQQVTLRCSSQSGHNTVSWYQQALGQGPQFIFQYYREEENGRGNFPPRFSGLQFPNYSSELNVNALELDDSALYLCASSSYNPYNEQFFGPGTRLTVL.

This clone came up once. The rearrangement joins TRBV15 to TRBJ1-6, with D possibly matching TRBD1 (6 bases). There are 15 residues in the CDR3. V shed 0 bases and J shed 7 bases, with 10 bases lying between them. Germline assignment: CDR1 LNHNV and CDR2 YYDKDF (reference sequence). In DNA form, the CDR3 reads TGTGCCACCAGCAGAGATGGTACAGGGAATTCACCCCTCCACTTT. This codes for CATSRDGTGNSPLHF. Complete variable domain (other parts from reference TRBV15 and TRBJ1-6): DAMVIQNPRYQVTQFGKPVTLSCSQTLNHNVMYWYQQKSSQAPKLLFHYYDKDFNNEADTPDNFQSRRPNTSFCFLDIRSPGLGDTAMYLCATSRDGTGNSPLHFGNGTRLTVT.

This clone has a handful of counts. The chain recombines TRBV19 with TRBJ1-6; D gene uncertain. The CDR3 has 13 residues. Trimming took off 6 bases at V and 9 bases at J, with 12 bases between the two ends. CDR1 LNHDA and CDR2 SQIVND come from the germline V gene (reference sequence). In nucleotides, the CDR3 is TGTGCCAGTAGGAGAGGGAATGGTTCACCCCTCCACTTT. Translation gives CASRRGNGSPLHF.

This chain connects TRBV5-4 to TRBJ1-5, with D uncertain. Germline V lookup: CDR1 SGHNT, CDR2 YYREEE (reference sequence). The CDR3 is 13 amino acids. Trimming removed 0 bases from V and 6 bases from J, with 7 bases in between. In nucleotides, the CDR3 is TGTGCCAGCAGCTTGGATCTGTCTCAGCCCCAGCATTTT. Translation gives CASSLDLSQPQHF.

V gene TRBV6-5 combines with J gene TRBJ2-7; D is undetermined. Trimming removed 2 bases at V and 0 bases at J, with 8 bases between. There are 14 residues in the CDR3. Germline CDR1 reads MNHEY; CDR2 reads SVGAGI. The CDR3 spells CASSYERSSYEQYF. The CDR3 DNA sequence: TGTGCCAGCAGTTACGAACGGAGCTCCTACGAGCAGTACTTC.

This chain connects TRBV7-9 to TRBJ2-5; D gene unclear. Trimming removed 2 bases from V and 4 bases from J, with 8 bases in between. The V gene's germline CDR1 is SEHNR and CDR2 FQNEAQ (reference sequence). The CDR3 has 13 residues. CDR3 loop: CASSLRPGETQYF. The CDR3, as DNA: TGTGCCAGCAGCTTAAGGCCAGGAGAGACCCAGTACTTC.